This T cell receptor beta chain comes out of a study of T-cell reconstitution after alpha-beta-depleted transplantation in children. Germline assignment: CDR1 MNHEY and CDR2 SMNVEV (reference sequence). Trimming shortened V by 8 bases and J by 4 bases, and 11 bases separated the two germline ends. The CDR3 contains 12 residues. Preparing the TCRbeta library involved the use of unique molecular identifiers. Via MiXCR, TCRdb re-called the PCR reads, giving one row per CDR3 protein. This sample has approximately 590,000 distinct CDR3 sequences; about 10% occur once, and the top ten carry approximately 4.1%.

The chain joins TRBV27 to TRBJ2-5; no clear D. The TCR comes from a human donor who donated a stem cell graft to a child with acute myeloid leukemia. The sequences come from PBMCs from the stem cell graft donor, collected from the stem cell graft. The CDR3 here is CASCKLRETQYF. The CDR3 DNA reads TGTGCCAGCTGTAAATTAAGAGAGACCCAGTACTTC.